These 16 T cell receptor beta chains were all obtained from the same sample, sequenced in a study of blood T cell repertoires in COVID-19. The repertoire was sequenced with immunoSEQ multiplex PCR; TCRdb's copy has only in-frame clones and lacks some. The sample has 450,000 or so clones, 90% seen once. The sample was PBMCs or T cells enriched from blood (not recorded which). These receptors all stem from a man younger than 35 who had recovered from COVID-19.

This clone has only one observation. The genes are TRBV7-3 and TRBJ2-3; D gene ambiguous. Germline values: CDR1 SGHTA, CDR2 FQGTGA. The CDR3 has 14 residues. Trimming shortened V by 5 bases and J by 4 bases, and 13 bases separated the two germline ends. The CDR3, as DNA: TGTGCCAGCAGCCCGAGGCTTGGCGCAGATACGCAGTATTTT. It translates to CASSPRLGADTQYF.

This chain connects TRBV14 to TRBJ2-7, with 9 bases matching TRBD2. V lost 5 bases, J lost 2 bases, and 10 bases stayed unmatched. The CDR3 totals 16 residues. The V gene's germline CDR1 is SGHDN and CDR2 FVKESK. CDR3 DNA: TGTGCCAGCAGCAGTTGGGCTAGCGGGGCCGCCTACGAGCAGTACTTC. Encoded protein: CASSSWASGAAYEQYF.

The chain links TRBV5-4 to TRBJ2-1; D perhaps matches TRBD2 (5 bases). The CDR3 is 14 residues long. Per the germline V gene, CDR1 is SGHNT and CDR2 is YYREEE (reference sequence). Between the trimmed V and J ends, which lost 9 bases and 10 bases, there was a span of 23 bases. CDR3 sequence: CATRGRPPSREQFF. For the CDR3, the DNA is TGTGCCACCCGGGGTCGGCCTCCCTCGCGGGAGCAGTTCTTC. The whole variable domain, remainder taken from reference TRBV5-4 and TRBJ2-1, is ETGVTQSPTHLIKTRGQQVTLRCSSQSGHNTVSWYQQALGQGPQFIFQYYREEENGRGNFPPRFSGLQFPNYSSELNVNALELDDSALYLCATRGRPPSREQFFGPGTRLTVL.

V gene TRBV10-1 combines with J gene TRBJ2-3; a possible D gene is TRBD1 (5 bases). The V and J ends lost 10 bases and 14 bases respectively, with 22 bases between them. The CDR3 is 12 amino acids. Germline V CDR1 and CDR2: WNHNN, SYGVQD (reference sequence). This CDR3 reads CANPRRGHAAYF. The CDR3 coding sequence is TGCGCCAATCCGAGAAGGGGCCATGCAGCGTATTTT.

This clone was detected a few times. V and J are TRBV2 and TRBJ1-2; D might be TRBD1 (5 bases). The CDR3 totals 13 residues. With 1 base removed from V and 14 bases from J, the gap between germline ends came to 17 bases. Germline CDR1 and CDR2: SNHLY and FYNNEI. The CDR3 sequence: CASSEEETALDTF. The CDR3 DNA sequence: TGTGCCAGCAGTGAAGAGGAGACAGCCCTAGATACCTTC.

The chain has TRBV3-1 (or the pseudogene TRBV3-2) and TRBJ2-7; 8 bases line up with TRBD1. The CDR3 has 12 amino acids. Trimming took 4 bases from V and 5 from J; bases not matched to a gene: 1. CDR1 LGHDT and CDR2 YNNKEL come from the germline V gene (reference sequence). The CDR3 is CASSPGGDEQYF. The CDR3 nucleotides read TGTGCCAGCAGCCCAGGGGGCGACGAGCAGTACTTC.

A single count supports this clone. This chain joins TRBV18 and TRBJ2-2; 9 bases match TRBD2. Losses at the gene ends were 3 bases for V and 8 bases for J; bases not matched to a gene: 10. The CDR3 runs to 16 residues. Germline V lookup: CDR1 KGHSH, CDR2 LQKENI. Here the CDR3 reads CASSPRLAEIAGELFF. The CDR3 DNA follows: TGTGCCAGCTCACCGAGACTAGCGGAAATTGCGGGGGAGCTGTTTTTT.

V and J are TRBV30 and TRBJ2-7; no clear D gene. V lost 1 base and J 4 bases, leaving 11 bases between the germline ends. The CDR3 consists of 13 residues. CDR1 and CDR2 (germline): GTSNPN, SVGIG (reference sequence). CDR3 loop: CAWSGSKLYEQYF. The CDR3 DNA sequence: TGTGCCTGGAGTGGGTCAAAGCTGTACGAGCAGTACTTC.

This clone was recorded only once. V and J are TRBV7-2 and TRBJ2-4, with 8 bases matching TRBD2. CDR3 size: 14 residues. V dropped 4 bases and J dropped 6; count of bases not matched to a gene: 5. From germline, CDR1 is SGHTA and CDR2 FQGNSA. The CDR3 region has the DNA TGTGCCAGCAGCTCCCCCGGGGGGGTAAACATTCAGTACTTC. Protein: CASSSPGGVNIQYF.

The J gene is TRBJ2-3, the V gene TRBV19, with 12 bases matching TRBD2. Germline assignment: CDR1 LNHDA and CDR2 SQIVND (reference sequence). This CDR3 has 15 amino acids. With V trimmed by 5 bases and J by 2 bases, 2 bases remained unmatched. CDR3 bases: TGTGCCAGTAGTCGGACTAGCGGGGACACAGATACGCAGTATTTT. It translates to CASSRTSGDTDTQYF.

V gene TRBV6-5 combines with J gene TRBJ1-3, with a weak D call TRBD1 (6 bases). The CDR3 loop spans 14 amino acids. V shed 6 bases and J shed 4 bases, with 13 bases lying between them. Germline V gene sequence: CDR1 MNHEY, CDR2 SVGAGI. The chain's CDR3 is CASRRAQGGNTIYF. CDR3 sequence (DNA): TGTGCCAGCAGGCGAGCCCAGGGGGGAAACACCATATATTTT.

This clone turned up a few times. This rearrangement joins TRBV19 to TRBJ2-7; 10 nucleotides agree with TRBD2. Trimming cost V 5 bases and J 2 bases; bases outside gene matches: 6. Germline V gives CDR1 LNHDA, CDR2 SQIVND (reference sequence). The CDR3 has 15 amino acids. In DNA form, the CDR3 reads TGTGCCAGTAGTTCCCGACTAGCGGGCACCTACGAGCAGTACTTC. It translates to CASSSRLAGTYEQYF.

The rearrangement links TRBV12-3 or TRBV12-4 to TRBJ1-1; possibly TRBD1 for D (6 bases). CDR3 length: 13 residues. V was pared by 1 base and J by 11 bases, with 14 bases between. CDR3 in DNA: TGTGCCAGCAGTTTAGTCCTGGGGGCGAGGGCTTTCTTT. It yields the protein CASSLVLGARAFF.

V usage is TRBV3-1 (or the pseudogene TRBV3-2) and J usage is TRBJ1-2, with TRBD1 as a possible D gene (6 bases). This CDR3 is 17 amino acids long. Trimming pared 3 bases from V and 4 bases from J, leaving 21 bases between. In germline, CDR1 is LGHDT, CDR2 YNNKEL (reference sequence). The CDR3 is CASSQTSNTGHIYGYTF. CDR3 sequence (DNA): TGTGCCAGCAGCCAGACTTCCAACACGGGACACATCTATGGCTACACCTTC.

This rearrangement joins TRBV27 to TRBJ2-2, with a tentative D call TRBD2 (7 bases). Germline assignment: CDR1 MNHEY and CDR2 SMNVEV (reference sequence). With 8 bases removed from V and 2 bases from J, the gap between germline ends came to 12 bases. The CDR3 contains 14 residues. The CDR3 sequence is CASRGASNTGELFF. CDR3 nucleotide sequence: TGTGCCAGCCGGGGGGCTAGTAACACCGGGGAGCTGTTTTTT.

V and J are TRBV7-9 and TRBJ1-1; weak D call: TRBD1 (6 bases). V was pared by 7 bases and J by 11 bases, with 23 bases between. The CDR3 extends over 14 amino acids. Germline V gene lookup returns CDR1 SEHNR and CDR2 FQNEAQ (reference sequence). The CDR3 reads CASTKGGQGSTAFF. As DNA, the CDR3 is TGTGCCAGCACCAAAGGGGGGCAGGGAAGTACGGCTTTCTTT.